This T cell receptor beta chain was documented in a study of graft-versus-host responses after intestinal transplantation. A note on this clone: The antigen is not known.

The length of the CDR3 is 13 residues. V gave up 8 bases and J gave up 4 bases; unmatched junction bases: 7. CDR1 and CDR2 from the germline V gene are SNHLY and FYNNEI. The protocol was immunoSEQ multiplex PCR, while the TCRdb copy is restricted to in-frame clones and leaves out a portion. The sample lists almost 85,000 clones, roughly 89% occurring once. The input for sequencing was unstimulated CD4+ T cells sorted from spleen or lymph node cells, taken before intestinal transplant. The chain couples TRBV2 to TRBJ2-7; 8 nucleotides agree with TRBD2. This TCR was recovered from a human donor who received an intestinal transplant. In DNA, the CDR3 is TGTGCCAGCGGTTCGGGGGGGGCGTACGAGCAGTACTTC. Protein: CASGSGGAYEQYF.